These T cell receptor beta chains were read from a single sample in a study of blood T cells in healthy people across ages. In TCRdb, the 5' RACE reads were re-called with MiXCR into one record per CDR3 protein. The sample records about 1.4 million distinct CDR3 sequences, roughly 60% being singletons. Sample: blood. Receptors originate from a man younger than 30 in good health. Both conserved end residues are part of each CDR3. Each record gives: D gene, clone size, V gene, J gene, CDR3 protein, CDR3 DNA. The D gene is left open where the match is weak. Clone size is stated in some rows and not others, as once, few, many or a class when expanded.

-	-	TRBV7-9	TRBJ2-1	CASSLPMGKYNEQFF	TGTGCCAGCAGCTTACCAATGGGGAAATACAATGAGCAGTTCTTC
-	-	TRBV24-1	TRBJ2-3	CATGGFDSADTQYF	TGTGCCACCGGTGGGTTCGATTCCGCAGATACGCAGTATTTT
-	many	TRBV28	TRBJ2-1	CASSSQTYNEQFF	TGTGCCAGCAGTTCCCAGACCTACAATGAGCAGTTCTTC
-	-	TRBV6-6	TRBJ2-6	CASSYSISPGANVLTF	TGTGCCAGCAGTTACTCGATATCACCTGGGGCCAACGTCCTGACTTTC
TRBD2	-	TRBV20-1	TRBJ2-1	CSAWDTAGDEQFF	TGCAGTGCTTGGGATACCGCGGGGGATGAGCAGTTCTTC
-	few	TRBV6-6	TRBJ1-6	CASSYPPGINSPLHF	TGTGCCAGCAGTTACCCTCCAGGGATTAATTCACCCCTCCACTTT
TRBD2	-	TRBV12-5	TRBJ2-5	CASGSGLEETQYF	TGTGCTAGTGGCAGCGGACTAGAAGAGACCCAGTACTTC
-	-	TRBV6-1	TRBJ2-1	CASSVDLHKQFF	TGTGCCAGCAGTGTCGACTTGCACAAGCAGTTCTTC
-	once	TRBV25-1	TRBJ2-3	CASSGHGRKGDTQYF	TGTGCCAGCAGTGGCCACGGGCGGAAGGGGGATACGCAGTATTTT
-	-	TRBV4-2	TRBJ2-3	CASSQEPSLLTQYF	TGTGCCAGCAGCCAAGAGCCTAGCCTGCTCACGCAGTATTTT
-	once	TRBV6-1	TRBJ2-3	CASSPLRISRGTDTQYF	TGTGCCAGCAGTCCACTTCGAATTAGCAGGGGCACAGATACGCAGTATTTT
-	-	TRBV12-3/TRBV12-4	TRBJ2-3	CASRETLRPTTDTQYF	TGTGCCAGCAGGGAGACTCTTCGCCCCACAACAGATACGCAGTATTTT
TRBD2	-	TRBV24-1	TRBJ2-1	CATSDPTSGAYNEQFF	TGTGCCACCAGTGATCCTACTAGCGGAGCTTACAATGAGCAGTTCTTC
-	few	TRBV27	TRBJ2-5	CATLSLGGLKTQYF	TGTGCCACCTTATCCTTGGGGGGGCTGAAGACCCAGTACTTC
-	once	TRBV2	TRBJ1-6	CASKGGRGRISPLHF	TGTGCCAGCAAGGGGGGCAGGGGTCGAATTTCACCCCTCCACTTT
TRBD2	few	TRBV15	TRBJ2-3	CATSRQTSGYTDTQYF	TGTGCCACCAGCCGCCAGACTAGCGGATACACAGATACGCAGTATTTT
TRBD1	-	TRBV29-1	TRBJ2-7	CSVESGQGDAYEQYF	TGCAGCGTTGAGTCCGGACAGGGGGATGCCTACGAGCAGTACTTC
TRBD1	few	TRBV10-3	TRBJ1-1	CAIGQGPTEAFF	TGTGCCATCGGACAGGGCCCCACTGAAGCTTTCTTT
-	-	TRBV4-3	TRBJ2-2	CASSQHQGTVGELFF	TGCGCCAGCAGCCAGCACCAAGGGACGGTCGGGGAGCTGTTTTTT
TRBD2	-	TRBV6-1	TRBJ2-5	CASRGLAGDWQYF	TGTGCCAGCAGAGGACTAGCGGGAGACTGGCAGTACTTC
-	-	TRBV5-1	TRBJ1-1	CASSLRLYDTEAFF	TGCGCCAGCAGCTTACGTCTTTATGACACTGAAGCTTTCTTT
TRBD2	-	TRBV29-1	TRBJ2-1	CSVGGGVPEQFF	TGCAGCGTTGGGGGAGGGGTCCCTGAGCAGTTCTTC
-	-	TRBV6-2/TRBV6-3	TRBJ2-5	CASTLKQLQETQYF	TGTGCCAGCACTCTGAAACAGCTCCAAGAGACCCAGTACTTC
TRBD2	-	TRBV7-2	TRBJ2-5	CASSWVPTSGANEQYF	TGTGCCAGCAGCTGGGTACCGACTAGCGGGGCTAATGAGCAGTACTTC
-	few	TRBV18	TRBJ1-6	CASSPPGQYGTLHF	TGTGCCAGCTCACCACCCGGTCAGTACGGAACCCTCCACTTT
-	-	TRBV2	TRBJ2-7	CAGGAFAYEQYF	TGTGCTGGGGGGGCCTTCGCCTACGAGCAGTACTTC
TRBD1	-	TRBV6-4	TRBJ2-2	CASSDSDRGNTGELFF	TGTGCCAGCAGTGACAGTGACAGGGGGAACACCGGGGAGCTGTTTTTT
TRBD2	-	TRBV14	TRBJ2-1	CASSLIPRTSGEGNEQFF	TGTGCCAGCAGCCTCATCCCCAGGACTAGCGGGGAAGGCAATGAGCAGTTCTTC
-	-	TRBV15	TRBJ1-5	CATSSGPQDNSNQPQHF	TGTGCCACCAGCAGCGGCCCCCAGGACAATAGCAATCAGCCCCAGCATTTT
-	-	TRBV12-3/TRBV12-4	TRBJ1-2	CASSLGGGRFYGYTF	TGTGCCAGCAGTTTAGGTGGGGGGCGCTTCTATGGCTACACCTTC
TRBD1	-	TRBV5-1	TRBJ2-1	CASSVGTGQVNEQFF	TGCGCCAGCAGCGTAGGGACAGGGCAAGTCAATGAGCAGTTCTTC
-	-	TRBV6-6	TRBJ1-5	CASSYPNGQPQHF	TGTGCCAGCAGTTACCCGAATGGTCAGCCCCAGCATTTT
TRBD2	-	TRBV6-2/TRBV6-3	TRBJ2-7	CASSKSGALSYEQYF	TGTGCCAGCAGTAAAAGCGGGGCGCTCTCCTACGAGCAGTACTTC
-	-	TRBV4-1	TRBJ2-1	CASSRRGIYNEQFF	TGCGCCAGCAGCCGGAGGGGAATATACAATGAGCAGTTCTTC
TRBD2	-	TRBV7-2	TRBJ2-3	CASSLVVAGVISTDTQYF	TGTGCCAGCAGCTTAGTGGTAGCGGGGGTGATAAGCACAGATACGCAGTATTTT
-	-	TRBV29-1	TRBJ2-7	CSVEHLMQDRYEQYF	TGCAGCGTTGAACATCTCATGCAGGACAGATACGAGCAGTACTTC
-	-	TRBV20-1	TRBJ1-5	CSAIRGLGNQPQHF	TGCAGTGCAATCAGGGGTCTGGGCAATCAGCCCCAGCATTTT
TRBD1	-	TRBV30	TRBJ1-2	CAWSVGDRVFYGYTF	TGTGCCTGGAGTGTCGGAGACAGGGTCTTTTATGGCTACACCTTC
TRBD2	-	TRBV10-3	TRBJ2-3	CAISEKLAAADTQYF	TGTGCCATCAGTGAAAAACTAGCGGCGGCAGATACGCAGTATTTT
-	few	TRBV25-1	TRBJ2-7	CASSVLTAGYEQYF	TGTGCCAGCAGTGTGCTGACGGCGGGCTACGAGCAGTACTTC
-	-	TRBV20-1	TRBJ2-7	CSARAIRAWDYEQYF	TGCAGTGCTAGGGCGATCAGGGCCTGGGACTACGAGCAGTACTTC